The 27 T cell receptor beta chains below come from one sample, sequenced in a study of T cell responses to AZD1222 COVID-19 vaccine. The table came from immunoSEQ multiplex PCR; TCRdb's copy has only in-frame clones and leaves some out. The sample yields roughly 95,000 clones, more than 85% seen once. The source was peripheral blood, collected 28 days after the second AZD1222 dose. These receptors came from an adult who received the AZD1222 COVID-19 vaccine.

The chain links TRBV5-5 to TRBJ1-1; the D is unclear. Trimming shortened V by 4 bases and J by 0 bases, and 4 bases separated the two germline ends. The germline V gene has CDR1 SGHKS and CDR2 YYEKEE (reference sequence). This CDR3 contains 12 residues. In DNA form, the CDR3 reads TGTGCCAGCAGCGGGATGAACACTGAAGCTTTCTTT. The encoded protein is CASSGMNTEAFF.

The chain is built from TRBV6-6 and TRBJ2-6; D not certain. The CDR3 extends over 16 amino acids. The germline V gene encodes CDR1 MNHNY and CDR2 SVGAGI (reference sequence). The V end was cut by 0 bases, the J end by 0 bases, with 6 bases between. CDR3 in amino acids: CASSYSSPSGANVLTF. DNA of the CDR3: TGTGCCAGCAGTTACTCGAGCCCCTCTGGGGCCAACGTCCTGACTTTC.

The CDR3 region is CASSYEGRNYTF. CDR3 bases: TGTGCCAGCAGTTACGAGGGCAGGAACTACACCTTC. The chain combines TRBV6-5 with TRBJ1-2; D gene uncertain. The CDR3 contains 12 residues. Between the trimmed V and J ends, which lost 2 bases and 10 bases, there was a span of 11 bases. Germline V gene lookup returns CDR1 MNHEY and CDR2 SVGAGI.

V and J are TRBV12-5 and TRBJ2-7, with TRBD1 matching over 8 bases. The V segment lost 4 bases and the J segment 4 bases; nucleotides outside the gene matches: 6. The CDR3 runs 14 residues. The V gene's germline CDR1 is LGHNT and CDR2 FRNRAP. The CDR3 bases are TGTGCTAGTGGTTCCGGGGACAGGTTTTACGAGCAGTACTTC. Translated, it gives CASGSGDRFYEQYF.

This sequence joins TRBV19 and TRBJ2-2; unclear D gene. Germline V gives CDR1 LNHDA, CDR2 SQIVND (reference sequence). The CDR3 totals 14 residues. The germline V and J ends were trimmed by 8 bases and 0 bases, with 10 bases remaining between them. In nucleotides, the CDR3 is TGTGCCAGTGACGGCAGAACGAACACCGGGGAGCTGTTTTTT. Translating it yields CASDGRTNTGELFF.

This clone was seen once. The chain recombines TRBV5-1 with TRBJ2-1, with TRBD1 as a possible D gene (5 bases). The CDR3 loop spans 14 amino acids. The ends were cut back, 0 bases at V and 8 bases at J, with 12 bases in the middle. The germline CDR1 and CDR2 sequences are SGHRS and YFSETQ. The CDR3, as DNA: TGCGCCAGCAGCTTGGAGGCAGGGCCCCATGAGCAGTTCTTC. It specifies CASSLEAGPHEQFF. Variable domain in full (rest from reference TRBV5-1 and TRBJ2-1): KAGVTQTPRYLIKTRGQQVTLSCSPISGHRSVSWYQQTPGQGLQFLFEYFSETQRNKGNFPGRFSGRQFSNSRSEMNVSTLELGDSALYLCASSLEAGPHEQFFGPGTRLTVL.

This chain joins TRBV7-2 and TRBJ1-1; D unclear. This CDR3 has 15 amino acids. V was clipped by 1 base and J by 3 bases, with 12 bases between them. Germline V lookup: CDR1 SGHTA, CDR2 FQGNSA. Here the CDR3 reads CASSLGFTLDTEAFF. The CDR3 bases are TGTGCCAGCAGCTTAGGTTTCACCCTTGACACTGAAGCTTTCTTT.

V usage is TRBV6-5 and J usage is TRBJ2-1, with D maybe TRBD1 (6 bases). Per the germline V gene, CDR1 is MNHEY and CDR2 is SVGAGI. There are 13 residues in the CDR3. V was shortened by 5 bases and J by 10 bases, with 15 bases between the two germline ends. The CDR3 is CASSRRQALEQFF. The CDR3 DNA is TGTGCCAGCAGTCGAAGACAGGCCTTAGAGCAGTTCTTC.

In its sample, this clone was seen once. The CDR3 DNA sequence: TGTGCCTGGAGGGCGACAGGGATCACTGAAGCTTTCTTT. Residues: CAWRATGITEAFF. This chain links TRBV30 with TRBJ1-1, with 7 bases fitting TRBD1. Per germline, CDR1 GTSNPN and CDR2 SVGIG (reference sequence). V lost 3 bases, J lost 4 bases, and 5 bases stayed unmatched. The CDR3 is 13 amino acids. Based on the CDR3 plus reference TRBV30 and TRBJ1-1, the full variable domain is SQTIHQWPATLVQPVGSPLSLECTVEGTSNPNLYWYRQAAGRGLQLLFYSVGIGQISSEVPQNLSASRPQDRQFILSSKKLLLSDSGFYLCAWRATGITEAFFGQGTRLTVV.

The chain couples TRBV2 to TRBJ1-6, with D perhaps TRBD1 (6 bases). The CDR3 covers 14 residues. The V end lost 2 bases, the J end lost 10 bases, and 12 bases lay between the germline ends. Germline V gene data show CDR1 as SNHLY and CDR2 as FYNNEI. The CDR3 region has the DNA TGTGCCAGCAGTGAAATCAGGGGTGGATCACCCCTCCACTTT. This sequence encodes CASSEIRGGSPLHF.

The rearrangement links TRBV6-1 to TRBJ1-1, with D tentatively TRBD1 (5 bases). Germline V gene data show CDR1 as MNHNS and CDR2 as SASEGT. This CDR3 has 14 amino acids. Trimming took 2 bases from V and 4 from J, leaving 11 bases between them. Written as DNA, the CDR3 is TGTGCCAGCAGTGAACAGGGAGTGGCCACTGAAGCTTTCTTT. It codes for CASSEQGVATEAFF.

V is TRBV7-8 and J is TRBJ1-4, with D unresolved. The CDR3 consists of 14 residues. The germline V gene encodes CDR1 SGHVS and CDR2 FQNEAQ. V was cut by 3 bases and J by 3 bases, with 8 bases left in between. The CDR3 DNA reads TGTGCCAGCAGCTTTCAGGATTCTAATGAAAAACTGTTTTTT. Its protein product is CASSFQDSNEKLFF.

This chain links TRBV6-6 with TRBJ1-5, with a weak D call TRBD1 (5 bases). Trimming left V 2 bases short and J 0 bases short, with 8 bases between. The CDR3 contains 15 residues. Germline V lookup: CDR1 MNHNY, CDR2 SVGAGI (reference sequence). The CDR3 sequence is CASSYRGDSNQPQHF. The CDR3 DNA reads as TGTGCCAGCAGTTACAGGGGAGATAGCAATCAGCCCCAGCATTTT.

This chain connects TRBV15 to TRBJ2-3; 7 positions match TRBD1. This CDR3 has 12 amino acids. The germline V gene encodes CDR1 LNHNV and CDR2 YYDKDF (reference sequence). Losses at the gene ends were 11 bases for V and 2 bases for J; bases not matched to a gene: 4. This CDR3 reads CALGTATDTQYF. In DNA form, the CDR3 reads TGTGCCCTCGGGACAGCCACAGATACGCAGTATTTT.

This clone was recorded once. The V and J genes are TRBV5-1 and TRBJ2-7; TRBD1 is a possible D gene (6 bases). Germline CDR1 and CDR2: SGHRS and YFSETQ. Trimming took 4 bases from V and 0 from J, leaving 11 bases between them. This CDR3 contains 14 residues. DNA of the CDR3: TGCGCCAGCAGCCAACGGGACACCTCCTACGAGCAGTACTTC. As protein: CASSQRDTSYEQYF.

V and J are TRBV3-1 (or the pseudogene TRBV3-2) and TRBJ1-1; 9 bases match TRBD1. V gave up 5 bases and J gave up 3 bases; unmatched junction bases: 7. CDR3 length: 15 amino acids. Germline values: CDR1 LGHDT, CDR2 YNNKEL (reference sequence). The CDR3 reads CASSSRQGGDTEAFF. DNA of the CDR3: TGTGCCAGCAGCTCTCGACAGGGGGGAGACACTGAAGCTTTCTTT.

For the CDR3, the DNA is TGCGCCAGCAGCCCTACGGGGGCCGTGTGGGCAGATACGCAGTATTTT. This encodes CASSPTGAVWADTQYF. This chain joins TRBV5-1 and TRBJ2-3; D may correspond to TRBD1 or TRBD2 (6 bases each). The CDR3 contains 16 residues. From germline, CDR1 is SGHRS and CDR2 YFSETQ. Trimming took off 4 bases at V and 4 bases at J, with 19 bases between the two ends.

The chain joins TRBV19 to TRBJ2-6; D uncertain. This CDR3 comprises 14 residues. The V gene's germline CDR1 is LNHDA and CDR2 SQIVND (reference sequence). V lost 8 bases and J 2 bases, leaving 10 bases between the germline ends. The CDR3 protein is CASHSSAGANVLTF. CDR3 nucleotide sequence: TGTGCCAGTCATTCTTCAGCTGGGGCCAACGTCCTGACTTTC.

CDR3 coding DNA: TGCGCCAGCAGTCACATCGGCGACTACGAGCAGTACTTC. Its protein product is CASSHIGDYEQYF. The chain employs TRBV4-1 and TRBJ2-7; D gene unclear. Germline CDR1 MGHRA, CDR2 YSYEKL. V was clipped by 6 bases and J by 3 bases, with 12 bases between them. This CDR3 has 13 residues.

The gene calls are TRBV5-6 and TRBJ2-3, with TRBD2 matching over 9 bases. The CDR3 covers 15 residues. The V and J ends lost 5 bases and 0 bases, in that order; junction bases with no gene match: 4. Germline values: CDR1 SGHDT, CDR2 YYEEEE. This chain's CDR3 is CASRPTSGSTDTQYF. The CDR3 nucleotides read TGTGCCAGCAGACCGACTAGCGGAAGCACAGATACGCAGTATTTT.

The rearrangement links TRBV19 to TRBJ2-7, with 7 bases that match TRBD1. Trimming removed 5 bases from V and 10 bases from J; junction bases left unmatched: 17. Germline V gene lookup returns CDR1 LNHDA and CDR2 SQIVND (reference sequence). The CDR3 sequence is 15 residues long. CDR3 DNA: TGTGCCAGTAGTGTCGGACAGGCCTCCTCACTAGGTCAGTACTTC. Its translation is CASSVGQASSLGQYF.

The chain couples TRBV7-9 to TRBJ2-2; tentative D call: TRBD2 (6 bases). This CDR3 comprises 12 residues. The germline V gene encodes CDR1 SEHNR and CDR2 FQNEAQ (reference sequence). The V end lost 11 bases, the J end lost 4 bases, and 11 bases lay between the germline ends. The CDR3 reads CAYAGGTGELFF. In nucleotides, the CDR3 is TGTGCCTACGCCGGGGGCACCGGGGAGCTGTTTTTT.

CDR3 sequence reads: CASSQGRNTEAFF. CDR3 sequence (DNA): TGTGCCAGCAGCCAGGGGAGGAACACTGAAGCTTTCTTT. V is TRBV14 and J is TRBJ1-1, with D uncertain. This CDR3 has 13 amino acids. Looked up from germline, CDR1 is SGHDN and CDR2 is FVKESK. Trimming cost V 3 bases and J 1 base, with 6 bases left between them.

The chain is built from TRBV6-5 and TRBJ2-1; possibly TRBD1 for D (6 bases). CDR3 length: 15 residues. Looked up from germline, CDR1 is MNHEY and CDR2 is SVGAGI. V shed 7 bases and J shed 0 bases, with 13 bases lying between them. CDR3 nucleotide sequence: TGTGCCAGCAAATCCACAGGGCTCTCCTACAATGAGCAGTTCTTC. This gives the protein CASKSTGLSYNEQFF.

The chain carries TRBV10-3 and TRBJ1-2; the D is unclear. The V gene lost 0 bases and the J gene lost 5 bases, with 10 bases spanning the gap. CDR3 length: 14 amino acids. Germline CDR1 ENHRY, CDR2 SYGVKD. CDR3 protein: CAISESASPYGYTF. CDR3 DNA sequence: TGTGCCATCAGTGAGTCGGCCAGTCCTTATGGCTACACCTTC.

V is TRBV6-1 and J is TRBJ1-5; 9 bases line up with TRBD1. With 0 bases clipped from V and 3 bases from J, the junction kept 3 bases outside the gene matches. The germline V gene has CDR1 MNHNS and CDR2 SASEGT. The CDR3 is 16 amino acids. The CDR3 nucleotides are TGTGCCAGCAGTGAAGCACGGACAGGGGACAATCAGCCCCAGCATTTT. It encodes CASSEARTGDNQPQHF.

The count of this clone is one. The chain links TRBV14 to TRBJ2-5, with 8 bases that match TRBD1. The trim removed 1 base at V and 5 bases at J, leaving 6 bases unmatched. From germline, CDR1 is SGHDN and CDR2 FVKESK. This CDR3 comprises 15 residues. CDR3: CASSQAGGILETQYF. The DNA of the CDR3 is TGTGCCAGCAGCCAAGCAGGGGGCATTTTGGAGACCCAGTACTTC.